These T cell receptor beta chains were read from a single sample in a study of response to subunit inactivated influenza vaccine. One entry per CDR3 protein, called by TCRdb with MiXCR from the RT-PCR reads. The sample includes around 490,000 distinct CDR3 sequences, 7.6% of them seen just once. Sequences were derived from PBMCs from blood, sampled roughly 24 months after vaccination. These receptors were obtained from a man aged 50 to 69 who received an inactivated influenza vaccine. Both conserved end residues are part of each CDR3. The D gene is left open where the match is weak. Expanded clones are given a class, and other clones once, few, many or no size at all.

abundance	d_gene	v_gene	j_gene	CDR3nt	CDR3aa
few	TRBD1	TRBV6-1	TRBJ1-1	TGTGCCAGCAGTCCACATAGCCCGGGACAGGACACTGAAGCTTTCTTT	CASSPHSPGQDTEAFF
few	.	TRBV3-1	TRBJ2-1	TGTGCCAGCAGCCCCATTGGGGGGGCGGCCAATGAGCAGTTCTTC	CASSPIGGAANEQFF
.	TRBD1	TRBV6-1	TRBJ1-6	TGTGCCAGCAGCTCCGGACAGGGGGCAGGATCACCCCTCCACTTT	CASSSGQGAGSPLHF
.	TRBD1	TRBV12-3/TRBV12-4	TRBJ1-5	TGTGCCAGCAGCCCCACAGGGGGGCCCCAGCATTTT	CASSPTGGPQHF
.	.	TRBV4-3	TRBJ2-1	TGCGCCAGCAGCCAAAGGGGCAGGTACAATGAGCAGTTCTTC	CASSQRGRYNEQFF
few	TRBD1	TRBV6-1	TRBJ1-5	TGTGCCAGCAGTGTTGAGGGACAGGGGTCCAATCAGCCCCAGCATTTT	CASSVEGQGSNQPQHF
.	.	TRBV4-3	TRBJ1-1	TGCGCCAGCAGCCAAGATTGGTTCAGGGGCTACACTGAAGCTTTCTTT	CASSQDWFRGYTEAFF
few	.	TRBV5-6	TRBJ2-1	TGTGCCAGCAGCTTGCAGACAGGGAGGATCGTGAATGAGCAGTTCTTC	CASSLQTGRIVNEQFF
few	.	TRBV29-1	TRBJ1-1	TGCAGCTCCAACGGTCGAGGTACAAGGGGCGTCCAGAACACTGAAGCTTTCTTT	CSSNGRGTRGVQNTEAFF
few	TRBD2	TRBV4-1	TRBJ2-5	TGCGCCAGCAGCCAAGAGTGGGGACTAGCGGGAGGGCAAGAGACCCAGTACTTC	CASSQEWGLAGGQETQYF
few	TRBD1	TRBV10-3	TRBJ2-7	TGTGCCATCAGTGAGTCCCCACAGGGGGCCGACGAGCAGTACTTC	CAISESPQGADEQYF
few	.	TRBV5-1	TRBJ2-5	TGCGCCAGCAGCTTGGATGGGGCAGGGGGGGAGACCCAGTACTTC	CASSLDGAGGETQYF
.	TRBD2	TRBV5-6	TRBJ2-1	TGTGCCAGCAGCTTGTCGGGACTAGGATCGGCTGAGCAGTTCTTC	CASSLSGLGSAEQFF
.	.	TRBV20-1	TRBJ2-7	TGCAGTGCTAGTGCCGGGGAGCGTCCCTACGAGCAGTACTTC	CSASAGERPYEQYF
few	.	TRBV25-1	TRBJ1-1	TGTGCCAGCAGTGAATCGTGGAGGAACACTGAAGCTTTCTTT	CASSESWRNTEAFF
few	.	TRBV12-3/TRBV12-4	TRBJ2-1	TGTGCCAGCAGCGGGTCCCAGGGTTATGAGCAGTTCTTC	CASSGSQGYEQFF
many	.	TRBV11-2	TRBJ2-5	TGTGCCAGCAGTTCGTCGAGGGCGGCACGGGAGACCCAGTACTTC	CASSSSRAARETQYF
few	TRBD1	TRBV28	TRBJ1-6	TGTGCCAGCAAAACCACACCGGGACAGGGTTCACCCCTCCACTTT	CASKTTPGQGSPLHF
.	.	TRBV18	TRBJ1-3	TGTGCCAGCTCACCTTCCGGGGCTGGAAACACCATATATTTT	CASSPSGAGNTIYF
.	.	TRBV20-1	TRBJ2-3	TGCAGTGCTAGAGATCCGCAGTATTTT	CSARDPQYF
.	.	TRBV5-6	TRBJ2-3	TGTGCCAGCAGCGCCCACAGGGTGGATACGCAGTATTTT	CASSAHRVDTQYF
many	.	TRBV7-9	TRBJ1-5	TGTGCCAGCAGCCTCGGACAGCCGGGTCAGCCCCAGCATTTT	CASSLGQPGQPQHF
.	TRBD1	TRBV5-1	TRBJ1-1	TGCGCCAGCAGCTTGGGCGACAGGGTGGGTGAAGCTTTCTTT	CASSLGDRVGEAFF
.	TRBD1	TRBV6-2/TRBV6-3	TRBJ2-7	TGTGCCAGCAGAGGTCGGCAGGGGGCTTCCGATCAGTACTTC	CASRGRQGASDQYF
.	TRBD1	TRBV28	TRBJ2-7	TGTGCCAGCAGCTTACCCGGGACAGGGGAGGCCGAGCAGTACTTC	CASSLPGTGEAEQYF
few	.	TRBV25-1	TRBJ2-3	TGTGCCGGAGGGGACGGGGGCACAGATACGCAGTATTTT	CAGGDGGTDTQYF
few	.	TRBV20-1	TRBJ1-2	TGCAGTGCTAATAGCTTAAGGACCTTC	CSANSLRTF